The clone carrying this TCR beta chain was observed a single time. After removal of 5 bases from V and 7 bases from J, the junction contained 8 bases not matched to a gene. The CDR3 runs to 14 residues. Germline V CDR1 and CDR2: MNHEY, SVGAGI. This entry belongs to a study of blood T cell repertoires in COVID-19. Overall study context: Samples representing acute and convalescent COVID-19 were sourced from the United States, Italy and Spain. The cDNA or gDNA used as material had been derived from T cells, B-cell-depleted T cells, or PBMCs.

Methods used by the authors: Amplification from reference gene primers served as the basis for estimated nucleated cell counts. Repertoires were generated with immunoSEQ multiplex PCR, while TCRdb's copy carries only in-frame clones and drops some. The V and J calls and clone size come from that table; D and trimming were worked out from the DNA. The sample yields about 150,000 clones, roughly 78% seen once. Sequencing was carried out using peripheral blood. The genes are TRBV6-5 and TRBJ2-7; 10 nucleotides line up with TRBD2. This sequence originates from a man older than 75 with acute or convalescent COVID-19. In DNA, the CDR3 is TGTGCCAGCAGTCCAAGCGGGGGGGCACGGGAGCAGTACGTC. Its translation: CASSPSGGAREQYV.